Listed below are T cell receptor beta chains from one sample, sequenced in a study of T cells after yellow fever vaccination. Via MiXCR, TCRdb re-called the 5' RACE reads, giving one row per CDR3 protein. The data contain hundreds of thousands of distinct CDR3 sequences, approximately 15% of them singletons. Sample: PBMCs, taken on the day of the yellow fever booster vaccination. All receptors derive from a man between 25 and 39 years old who received the YFV17D yellow fever vaccine. CDR3s include the opening cysteine and the closing phenylalanine or tryptophan. D genes are given only for firm matches. Expanded clones are given a class, and other clones once, few, many or no size at all.

d_gene,j_gene,abundance,v_gene,CDR3aa,CDR3nt
NA,TRBJ2-3,NA,TRBV6-6,CASNLEGTQYF,TGTGCCAGCAATCTGGAGGGTACGCAGTATTTT
NA,TRBJ2-3,NA,TRBV20-1,CSAGSGSTDTQYF,TGCAGTGCTGGTAGCGGTTCCACAGATACGCAGTATTTT
NA,TRBJ2-5,NA,TRBV7-9,CASSPAGGAETQYF,TGTGCCAGCAGCCCTGCAGGGGGGGCAGAGACCCAGTACTTC
TRBD1,TRBJ2-7,few,TRBV29-1,CSAQGAYEQYF,TGCAGCGCACAGGGGGCCTACGAGCAGTACTTC
TRBD2,TRBJ2-5,NA,TRBV7-2,CASSLVAGGDAETQYF,TGTGCCAGCAGCTTAGTAGCGGGAGGTGATGCGGAGACCCAGTACTTC
NA,TRBJ1-1,many,TRBV5-1,CASKPTENTEAFF,TGCGCCAGCAAACCGACAGAGAACACTGAAGCTTTCTTT
TRBD1,TRBJ2-7,few,TRBV18,CASSPKDGTGYHEQYF,TGTGCCAGCTCACCAAAGGACGGGACAGGGTACCACGAGCAGTACTTC
NA,TRBJ2-1,NA,TRBV7-9,CASSQDTSYNEQFF,TGTGCCAGCAGCCAGGATACGTCCTACAATGAGCAGTTCTTC
TRBD2,TRBJ2-7,NA,TRBV11-2,CASVGLARSYEQYF,TGTGCCAGCGTCGGACTAGCGAGATCCTACGAGCAGTACTTC
NA,TRBJ2-4,NA,TRBV19,CASSTGRTGTVNIQYF,TGTGCCAGTAGTACCGGGCGGACGGGGACCGTGAACATTCAGTACTTC
NA,TRBJ2-3,NA,TRBV28,CASSTRGTGLTDTQYF,TGTGCCAGCAGTACCCGCGGAACAGGGCTCACAGATACGCAGTATTTT
NA,TRBJ1-5,few,TRBV15,CATSLVTDSNQPQHF,TGTGCCACCAGCTTGGTAACAGATAGCAATCAGCCCCAGCATTTT
NA,TRBJ2-7,few,TRBV7-2,CASSLSWGPSYEQYF,TGTGCCAGCAGCCTTTCTTGGGGTCCTTCGTACGAGCAGTACTTC
TRBD1,TRBJ2-1,many,TRBV20-1,CSARDPNRGPYNEQFF,TGCAGTGCTAGAGATCCCAACAGGGGCCCCTACAATGAGCAGTTCTTC
NA,TRBJ2-5,many,TRBV3-1,CASKSGGQETQYF,TGTGCCAGCAAGTCTGGCGGACAAGAGACCCAGTACTTC
NA,TRBJ2-1,few,TRBV7-9,CASSLLGPRANEQFF,TGTGCCAGCAGCCTACTCGGCCCTCGAGCCAATGAGCAGTTCTTC
NA,TRBJ2-2,NA,TRBV7-3,CASSEGQTTGELFF,TGTGCCAGCAGCGAGGGGCAGACCACCGGGGAGCTGTTTTTT